What follows describes a single TCR beta chain. This entry comes from a study of cytomegalovirus exposure and HLA in healthy donors. Primers for the PCR totalled 60 Vbeta and 13 Jbeta. Here immunoSEQ multiplex PCR was the method, and the copy in TCRdb shows in-frame clones only, minus some. This sample has about 57,000 clones, with 80% found just once. The CDR3 loop spans 14 amino acids. Germline V gives CDR1 SGHTA, CDR2 FQGNSA. V gave up 4 bases and J gave up 3 bases, with 12 bases separating them. The donors, nominally healthy at sampling, likely had unrecorded immune exposures. This TCR was recovered from a male donor in good health and CMV-seronegative. The specimen sequenced was PBMCs. V usage is TRBV7-2 and J usage is TRBJ1-1, with a possible D match to TRBD1 (5 bases). The CDR3 spells CASSSLGGYTEAFF. The CDR3 bases are TGTGCCAGCAGCTCCCTCGGGGGATACACTGAAGCTTTCTTT.